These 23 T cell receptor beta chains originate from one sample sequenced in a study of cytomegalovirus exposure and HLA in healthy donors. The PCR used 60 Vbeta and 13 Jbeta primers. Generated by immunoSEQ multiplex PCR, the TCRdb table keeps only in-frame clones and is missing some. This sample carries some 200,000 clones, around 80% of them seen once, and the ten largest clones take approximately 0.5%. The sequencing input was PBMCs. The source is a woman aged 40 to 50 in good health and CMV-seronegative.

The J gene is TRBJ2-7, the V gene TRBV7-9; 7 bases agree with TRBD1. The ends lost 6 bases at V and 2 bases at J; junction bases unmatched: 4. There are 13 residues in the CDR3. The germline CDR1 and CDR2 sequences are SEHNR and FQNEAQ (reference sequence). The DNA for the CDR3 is TGTGCCAGCAGTTGGGACAGCCCCTACGAGCAGTACTTC. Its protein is CASSWDSPYEQYF.

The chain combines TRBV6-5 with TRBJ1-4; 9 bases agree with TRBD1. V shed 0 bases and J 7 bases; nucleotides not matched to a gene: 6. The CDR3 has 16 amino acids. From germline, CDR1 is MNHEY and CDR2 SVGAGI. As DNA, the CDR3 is TGTGCCAGCAGTTACTCACGGACAGGGGCTCGTGAAAAACTGTTTTTT. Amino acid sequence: CASSYSRTGAREKLFF.

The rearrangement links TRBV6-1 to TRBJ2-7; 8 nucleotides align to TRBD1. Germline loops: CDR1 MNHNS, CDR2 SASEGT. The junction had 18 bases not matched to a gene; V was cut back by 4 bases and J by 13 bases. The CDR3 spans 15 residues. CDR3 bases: TGTGCCAGCAGTGGTTCTGGACAGGGTATCTCGGTTTATTACTTC. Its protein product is CASSGSGQGISVYYF.

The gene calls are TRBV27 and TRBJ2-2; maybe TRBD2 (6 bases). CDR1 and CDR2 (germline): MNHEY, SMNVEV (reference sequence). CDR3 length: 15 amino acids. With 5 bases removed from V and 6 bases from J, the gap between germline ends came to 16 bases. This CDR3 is CASSTLAGGAGELFF. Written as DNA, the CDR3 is TGTGCCAGCAGTACACTAGCTGGAGGGGCCGGGGAGCTGTTTTTT.

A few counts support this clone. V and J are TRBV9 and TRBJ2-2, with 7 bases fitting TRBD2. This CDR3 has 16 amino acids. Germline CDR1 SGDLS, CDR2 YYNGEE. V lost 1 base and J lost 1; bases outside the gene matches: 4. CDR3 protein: CASSVRLAENTGELFF. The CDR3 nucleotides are TGTGCCAGCAGCGTACGACTAGCCGAGAACACCGGGGAGCTGTTTTTT.

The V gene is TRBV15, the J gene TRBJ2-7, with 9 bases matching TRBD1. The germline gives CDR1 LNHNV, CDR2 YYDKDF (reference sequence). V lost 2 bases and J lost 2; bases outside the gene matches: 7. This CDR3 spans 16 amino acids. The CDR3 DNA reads TGTGCCACCAGCAGACCCCGGACAGGGGCGGCCTACGAGCAGTACTTC. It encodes CATSRPRTGAAYEQYF.

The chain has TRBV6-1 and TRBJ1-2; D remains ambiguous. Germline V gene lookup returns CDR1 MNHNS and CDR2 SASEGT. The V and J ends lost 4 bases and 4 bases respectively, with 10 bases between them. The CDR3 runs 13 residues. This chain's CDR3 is CASSAGYSYGYTF. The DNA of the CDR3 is TGTGCCAGCAGTGCCGGGTACTCCTATGGCTACACCTTC.

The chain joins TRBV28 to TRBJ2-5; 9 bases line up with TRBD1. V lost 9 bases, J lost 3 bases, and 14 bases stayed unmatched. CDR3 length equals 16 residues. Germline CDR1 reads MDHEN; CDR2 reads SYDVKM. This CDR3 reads CASRSPGTGTEETQYF. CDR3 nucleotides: TGTGCCAGTCGCTCGCCCGGGACAGGGACCGAAGAGACCCAGTACTTC.

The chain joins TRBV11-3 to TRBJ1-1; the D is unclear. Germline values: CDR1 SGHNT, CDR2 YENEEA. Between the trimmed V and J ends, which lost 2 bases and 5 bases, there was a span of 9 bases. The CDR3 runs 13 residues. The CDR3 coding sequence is TGTGCCAGCAGCTTACGGGTCTTGACTGAAGCTTTCTTT. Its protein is CASSLRVLTEAFF.

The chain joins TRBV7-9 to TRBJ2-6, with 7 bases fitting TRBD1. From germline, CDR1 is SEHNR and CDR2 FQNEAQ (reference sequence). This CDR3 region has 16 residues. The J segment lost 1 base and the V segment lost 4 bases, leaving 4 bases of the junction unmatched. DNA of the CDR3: TGTGCCAGCAGCTCGGTGACAGGGTCTGGGGCCAACGTCCTGACTTTC. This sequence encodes CASSSVTGSGANVLTF.

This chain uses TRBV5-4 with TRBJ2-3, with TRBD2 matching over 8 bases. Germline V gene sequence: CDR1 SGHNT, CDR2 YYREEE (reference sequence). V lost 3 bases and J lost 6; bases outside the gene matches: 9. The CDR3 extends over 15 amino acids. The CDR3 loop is CASSSGGGLTDTQYF. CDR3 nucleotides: TGTGCCAGCAGCTCGGGGGGGGGTTTGACTGATACGCAGTATTTT.

CDR3 region: CASSLRQGREFF. CDR3 DNA sequence: TGTGCCAGCAGCCTAAGACAGGGACGGGAGTTCTTC. V usage is TRBV5-5 and J usage is TRBJ2-1, with TRBD1 matching over 7 bases. The CDR3 extends over 12 amino acids. The junction had 9 bases not matched to a gene; V was cut back by 4 bases and J by 14 bases. The V gene's germline CDR1 is SGHKS and CDR2 YYEKEE (reference sequence).

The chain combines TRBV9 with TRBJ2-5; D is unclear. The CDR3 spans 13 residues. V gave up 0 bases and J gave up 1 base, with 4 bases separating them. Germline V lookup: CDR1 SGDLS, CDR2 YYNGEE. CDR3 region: CASSVGPQETQYF. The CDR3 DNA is TGTGCCAGCAGCGTAGGGCCCCAAGAGACCCAGTACTTC.

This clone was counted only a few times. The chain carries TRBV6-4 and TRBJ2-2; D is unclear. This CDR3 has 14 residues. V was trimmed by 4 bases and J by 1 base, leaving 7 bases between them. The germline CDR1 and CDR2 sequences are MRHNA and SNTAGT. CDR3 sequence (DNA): TGTGCCAGCAGTGGGAACAGGAACACCGGGGAGCTGTTTTTT. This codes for CASSGNRNTGELFF.

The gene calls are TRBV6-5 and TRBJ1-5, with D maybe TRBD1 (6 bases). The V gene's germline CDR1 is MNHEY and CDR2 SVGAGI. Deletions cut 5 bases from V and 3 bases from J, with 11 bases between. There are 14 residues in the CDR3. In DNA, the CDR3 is TGTGCCAGCAGTCAGGGGAATTACAATCAGCCCCAGCATTTT. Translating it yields CASSQGNYNQPQHF.

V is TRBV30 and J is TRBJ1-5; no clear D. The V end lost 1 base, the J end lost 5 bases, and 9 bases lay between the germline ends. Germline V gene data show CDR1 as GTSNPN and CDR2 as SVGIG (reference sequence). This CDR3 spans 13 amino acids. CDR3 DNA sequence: TGTGCCTGGAGTGGAGGGTTGGATCAGCCCCAGCATTTT. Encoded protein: CAWSGGLDQPQHF.

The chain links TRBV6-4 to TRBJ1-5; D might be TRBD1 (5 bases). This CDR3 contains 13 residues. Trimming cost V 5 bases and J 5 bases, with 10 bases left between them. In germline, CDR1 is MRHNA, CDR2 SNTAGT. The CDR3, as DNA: TGTGCCAGCAGTCCCCAGGGCGATCAGCCCCAGCATTTT. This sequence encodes CASSPQGDQPQHF.

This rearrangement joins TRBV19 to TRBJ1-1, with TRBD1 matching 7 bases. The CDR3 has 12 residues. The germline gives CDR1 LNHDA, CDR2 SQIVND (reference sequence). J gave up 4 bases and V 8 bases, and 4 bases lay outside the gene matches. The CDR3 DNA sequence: TGTGCCAGTGATACAGGGGCCACTGAAGCTTTCTTT. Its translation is CASDTGATEAFF.

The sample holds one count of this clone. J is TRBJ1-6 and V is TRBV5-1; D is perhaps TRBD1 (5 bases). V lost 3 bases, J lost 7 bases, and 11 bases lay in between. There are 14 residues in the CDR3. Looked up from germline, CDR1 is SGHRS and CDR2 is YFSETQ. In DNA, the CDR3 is TGCGCCAGCAGCTGGGGCGGTGTGAATTCACCCCTCCACTTT. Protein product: CASSWGGVNSPLHF.

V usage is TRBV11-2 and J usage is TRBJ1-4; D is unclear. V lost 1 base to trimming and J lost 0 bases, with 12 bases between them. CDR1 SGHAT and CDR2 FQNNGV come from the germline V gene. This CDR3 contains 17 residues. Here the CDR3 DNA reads TGTGCCAGCAGCTTAGCCAGAAGAGGGACAACTAATGAAAAACTGTTTTTT. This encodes CASSLARRGTTNEKLFF. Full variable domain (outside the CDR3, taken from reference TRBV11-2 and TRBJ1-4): EAGVAQSPRYKIIEKRQSVAFWCNPISGHATLYWYQQILGQGPKLLIQFQNNGVVDDSQLPKDRFSAERLKGVDSTLKIQPAKLEDSAVYLCASSLARRGTTNEKLFFGSGTQLSVL.

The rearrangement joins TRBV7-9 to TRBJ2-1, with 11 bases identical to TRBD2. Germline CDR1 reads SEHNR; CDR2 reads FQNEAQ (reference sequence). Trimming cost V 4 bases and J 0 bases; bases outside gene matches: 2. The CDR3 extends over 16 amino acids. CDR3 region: CASSSSGGTSYNEQFF. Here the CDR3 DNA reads TGTGCCAGCAGCTCTAGCGGGGGGACCTCCTACAATGAGCAGTTCTTC.

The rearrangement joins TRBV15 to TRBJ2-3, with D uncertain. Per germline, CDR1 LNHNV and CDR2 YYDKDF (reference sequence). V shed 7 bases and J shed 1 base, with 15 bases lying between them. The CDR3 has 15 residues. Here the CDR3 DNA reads TGTGCCACCACCCCATCCACGAGAGGCACAGATACGCAGTATTTT. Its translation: CATTPSTRGTDTQYF. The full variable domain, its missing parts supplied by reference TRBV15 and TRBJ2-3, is DAMVIQNPRYQVTQFGKPVTLSCSQTLNHNVMYWYQQKSSQAPKLLFHYYDKDFNNEADTPDNFQSRRPNTSFCFLDIRSPGLGDTAMYLCATTPSTRGTDTQYFGPGTRLTVL.

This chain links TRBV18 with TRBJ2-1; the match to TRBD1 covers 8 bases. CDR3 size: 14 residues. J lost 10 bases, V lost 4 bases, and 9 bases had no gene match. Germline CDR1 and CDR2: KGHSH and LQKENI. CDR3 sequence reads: CASSRESTGVEQFF. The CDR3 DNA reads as TGTGCCAGCTCACGCGAGTCGACAGGGGTCGAGCAGTTCTTC.